This paragraph reports one T cell receptor (beta chain). Its target is not known. The record originates from a study of Ad26.COV2.S vaccination and SARS-CoV-2 variants. At the level of the study: The authors gave Ad26.COV2.S intramuscularly, either once or twice 56 days apart.

Findings and caveats of the study: Substantial breadth in spike-specific CD8+ and CD4+ T cell responses was reportedly seen after vaccination. Vaccinated individuals (as opposed to placebo recipients) had higher spike-specific TCR breadth.

This CDR3 spans 12 amino acids. Trimming stripped 0 bases from V and 7 bases from J, with 6 bases between. Germline loops: CDR1 LNHNV, CDR2 YYDKDF (reference sequence). Repertoires were generated with immunoSEQ multiplex PCR, while TCRdb's copy carries only in-frame clones and drops some. The sample lists over 400,000 clones; about 90% were seen once. As for treatment: about 20 received Ad26.COV2.S at low or high dose, single or two shots; about 5 received placebo; per-sample allocation not given. Collection of samples fell on day 63 after the first vaccine or placebo injection. Vaccination employed an Ad26 vector expressing the Wuhan-strain SARS-CoV-2 spike.

The clonotype comes from a person aged 18 to 59 who received the Ad26.COV2.S COVID-19 vaccine or a placebo. The sequencing here drew on peripheral blood, taken in a trial of Ad26.COV2.S vaccine versus placebo. The chain employs TRBV15 and TRBJ2-5, with D uncertain. The CDR3 reads CATSRDLVTQYF. Written as DNA, the CDR3 is TGTGCCACCAGCAGAGATCTGGTGACCCAGTACTTC.